The 18 T cell receptor beta chains below come from one sample, sequenced in a study of blood T cell repertoires in COVID-19. Data came from immunoSEQ multiplex PCR; TCRdb stores just in-frame clones and leaves some out. This sample yields around 260,000 clones, of which roughly 86% are seen a single time; approximately 2.2% belongs to the top ten. Sequencing was carried out using peripheral blood. The receptor source for this set is a woman aged 50 to 60 with acute or convalescent COVID-19.

The V and J genes are TRBV5-1 and TRBJ2-1; 10 nucleotides agree with TRBD2. The J segment lost 5 bases and the V segment lost 4 bases, leaving 6 bases of the junction unmatched. Per the germline V gene, CDR1 is SGHRS and CDR2 is YFSETQ. The CDR3 length is 15 residues. In DNA form, the CDR3 reads TGCGCCAGCAGCCCCCCGGGACTAGCGCACAATGAGCAGTTCTTC. This codes for CASSPPGLAHNEQFF.

The chain employs TRBV28 and TRBJ1-6, with TRBD1 as a possible D gene (5 bases). From germline, CDR1 is MDHEN and CDR2 SYDVKM. The CDR3 covers 13 residues. Trimming took off 5 bases at V and 11 bases at J, with 13 bases between the two ends. In nucleotides, the CDR3 is TGTGCCAGCAGTCAAACCAGGGAGGCACCCCTCCACTTT. It specifies CASSQTREAPLHF.

This clone was seen more than once but under ten times. J is TRBJ1-1 and V is TRBV19; D not resolved. Trimming left V 4 bases short and J 1 base short, with 13 bases between. This CDR3 has 15 residues. Germline values: CDR1 LNHDA, CDR2 SQIVND (reference sequence). Here the CDR3 DNA reads TGTGCCAGTAGTACCCCCGGGAGGGAGAACACTGAAGCTTTCTTT. This translates into CASSTPGRENTEAFF.

The J gene is TRBJ1-2, the V gene TRBV7-2, with unresolved D. This CDR3 is 13 amino acids long. The germline V gene has CDR1 SGHTA and CDR2 FQGNSA. Between the trimmed V and J ends, which lost 5 bases and 1 base, there was a span of 8 bases. Here the CDR3 reads CASSVLYNYGYTF. DNA for the CDR3: TGTGCCAGCAGCGTTCTTTATAACTATGGCTACACCTTC.

The chain combines TRBV11-2 with TRBJ2-1, with 7 bases identical to TRBD2. Trimming removed 5 bases from V and 8 bases from J; junction bases left unmatched: 15. The length of the CDR3 is 16 residues. Looked up from germline, CDR1 is SGHAT and CDR2 is FQNNGV. CDR3 residues: CASSPSRDYSGDEQFF. CDR3 in DNA: TGTGCCAGCAGCCCGTCTCGGGACTATTCGGGCGATGAGCAGTTCTTC.

This chain uses TRBV27 with TRBJ2-5; TRBD1 matches 7 bases. The CDR3 loop spans 12 amino acids. The V gene's germline CDR1 is MNHEY and CDR2 SMNVEV (reference sequence). V dropped 4 bases and J dropped 9; count of bases not matched to a gene: 5. The DNA of the CDR3 is TGTGCCAGCAGTTCCACAGACAGGGCCCAGTACTTC. Protein product: CASSSTDRAQYF.

The CDR3, as DNA: TGTGCCAGCAGCTCTCGCCGGGACAGGGAAGCTTTCTTT. Amino acids: CASSSRRDREAFF. The J gene is TRBJ1-1, the V gene TRBV7-2; 8 bases match TRBD1. The CDR3 spans 13 residues. The junction had 6 bases not matched to a gene; V was cut back by 4 bases and J by 8 bases. Germline loops: CDR1 SGHTA, CDR2 FQGNSA.

The chain recombines TRBV6-5 with TRBJ1-2; 7 positions agree with TRBD1. Germline CDR1 reads MNHEY; CDR2 reads SVGAGI. The CDR3 length is 13 residues. Trimming at V came to 7 bases and at J to 7 bases, leaving 9 bases not matched to a gene. This CDR3 is CASTSRQGLGYTF. As DNA, the CDR3 is TGTGCCAGCACCTCTCGACAGGGTCTTGGCTACACCTTC.

V is TRBV14 and J is TRBJ1-1; TRBD1 matches 9 bases. Trimming cost V 6 bases and J 0 bases; bases outside gene matches: 11. The V gene's germline CDR1 is SGHDN and CDR2 FVKESK. The CDR3 loop spans 17 amino acids. This CDR3 is CASSQGGQGRLNTEAFF. For the CDR3, the DNA is TGTGCCAGCAGTCAGGGGGGACAGGGACGGCTGAACACTGAAGCTTTCTTT. The variable domain in full, completed from reference TRBV14 and TRBJ1-1, reads EAGVTQFPSHSVIEKGQTVTLRCDPISGHDNLYWYRRVMGKEIKFLLHFVKESKQDESGMPNNRFLAERTGGTYSTLKVQPAELEDSGVYFCASSQGGQGRLNTEAFFGQGTRLTVV.

The chain joins TRBV19 to TRBJ2-1; D remains ambiguous. Germline lookup yields CDR1 LNHDA and CDR2 SQIVND (reference sequence). CDR3 length: 14 residues. V lost 3 bases, J lost 1 base, and 7 bases lay in between. CDR3 sequence: CASSIGDSYNEQFF. In DNA, the CDR3 is TGTGCCAGTAGTATCGGTGATTCCTACAATGAGCAGTTCTTC.

The rearrangement joins TRBV7-2 to TRBJ2-5; TRBD1 might be the D (5 bases). V lost 5 bases and J 0 bases, leaving 13 bases between the germline ends. The CDR3 length is 15 residues. From germline, CDR1 is SGHTA and CDR2 FQGNSA. The CDR3 DNA reads TGTGCCAGCAGCCAACGCCCAGGGTACCAAGAGACCCAGTACTTC. Translated, it gives CASSQRPGYQETQYF.

On this clone itself: This specimen includes other DNA sequences encoding the same CDR3. The V call is TRBV18, the J call TRBJ2-5; D is unclear. Per germline, CDR1 KGHSH and CDR2 LQKENI. The CDR3 covers 11 residues. Between the trimmed V and J ends, which lost 6 bases and 1 base, there was a span of 3 bases. CDR3 sequence (DNA): TGTGCCAGCTCCCGCCAAGAGACCCAGTACTTC. Translating gives CASSRQETQYF.

This clone was counted once. The chain combines TRBV13 with TRBJ1-1, with D perhaps matching TRBD1 (6 bases). Germline V gene data show CDR1 as PRHDT and CDR2 as FYEKMQ (reference sequence). The V end lost 5 bases, the J end lost 5 bases, and 12 bases lay between the germline ends. This CDR3 region has 13 residues. DNA of the CDR3: TGTGCCAGCAGCCCAGAGGGGGGGACTGAAGCTTTCTTT. This gives the protein CASSPEGGTEAFF.

V gene TRBV20-1 combines with J gene TRBJ2-1; no reliable D call. CDR3 length: 10 amino acids. Trimming took off 5 bases at V and 9 bases at J, with 8 bases between the two ends. Germline V gene data show CDR1 as DFQATT and CDR2 as SNEGSKA (reference sequence). The CDR3 spells CSAPVGEQFF. CDR3 DNA: TGCAGTGCTCCGGTTGGTGAGCAGTTCTTC.

The chain recombines TRBV6-5 with TRBJ1-6, with TRBD1 as a possible D gene (6 bases). The CDR3 sequence is 16 residues long. V was trimmed by 0 bases and J by 7 bases, leaving 13 bases between them. Germline V gene lookup returns CDR1 MNHEY and CDR2 SVGAGI. The CDR3 DNA follows: TGTGCCAGCAGTTACTCCCCCCCAGGGGTGAATTCACCCCTCCACTTT. Its translation: CASSYSPPGVNSPLHF.

The chain is built from TRBV6-1 and TRBJ2-5, with TRBD2 matching over 12 bases. Unmatched junction bases numbered 13, after V lost 1 base and J lost 4 bases. Germline V lookup: CDR1 MNHNS, CDR2 SASEGT. This CDR3 has 19 amino acids. CDR3 nucleotide sequence: TGTGCCAGCAGTGAAGTTCCCCCTTCTCCGACTAGCGGGAGAGAGACCCAGTACTTC. It translates to CASSEVPPSPTSGRETQYF.

The CDR3 DNA follows: TGTGCCGCAAAGAGACAGGTTAATGAAAAACTGTTTTTT. As protein: CAAKRQVNEKLFF. This chain joins TRBV2 and TRBJ1-4; D is possibly TRBD1 (6 bases). The germline gives CDR1 SNHLY, CDR2 FYNNEI. V was cut by 11 bases and J by 4 bases, with 14 bases left in between. The CDR3 is 13 amino acids.

The rearrangement joins TRBV2 to TRBJ1-5, with a weak D call TRBD1 (5 bases). CDR1 is SNHLY and CDR2 is FYNNEI in the germline V gene. This CDR3 contains 15 residues. V lost 5 bases to trimming and J lost 0 bases, with 11 bases between them. DNA of the CDR3: TGTGCCAGCAGTACGTCAGGGCATAGCAATCAGCCCCAGCATTTT. Amino acid sequence: CASSTSGHSNQPQHF. Full variable domain (outside the CDR3, taken from reference TRBV2 and TRBJ1-5): EPEVTQTPSHQVTQMGQEVILRCVPISNHLYFYWYRQILGQKVEFLVSFYNNEISEKSEIFDDQFSVERPDGSNFTLKIRSTKLEDSAMYFCASSTSGHSNQPQHFGDGTRLSIL.